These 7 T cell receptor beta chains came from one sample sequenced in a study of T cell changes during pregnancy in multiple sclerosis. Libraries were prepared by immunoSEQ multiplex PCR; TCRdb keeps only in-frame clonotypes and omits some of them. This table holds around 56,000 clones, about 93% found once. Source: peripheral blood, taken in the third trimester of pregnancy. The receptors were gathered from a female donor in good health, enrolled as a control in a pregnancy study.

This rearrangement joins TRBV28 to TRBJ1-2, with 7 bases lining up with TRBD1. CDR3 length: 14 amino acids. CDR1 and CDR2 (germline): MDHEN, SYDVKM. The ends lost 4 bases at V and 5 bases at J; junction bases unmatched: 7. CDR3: CASSSPGQPYGYTF. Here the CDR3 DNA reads TGTGCCAGCAGTTCGCCGGGACAGCCTTATGGCTACACCTTC.

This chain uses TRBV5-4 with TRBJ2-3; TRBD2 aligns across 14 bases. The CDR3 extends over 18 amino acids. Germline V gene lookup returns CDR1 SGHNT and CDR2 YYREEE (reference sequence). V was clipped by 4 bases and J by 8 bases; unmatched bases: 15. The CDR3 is CASSGGVGTSGRRATQYF. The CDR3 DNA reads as TGTGCCAGCAGCGGAGGGGTAGGGACTAGCGGGAGAAGGGCTACGCAGTATTTT.

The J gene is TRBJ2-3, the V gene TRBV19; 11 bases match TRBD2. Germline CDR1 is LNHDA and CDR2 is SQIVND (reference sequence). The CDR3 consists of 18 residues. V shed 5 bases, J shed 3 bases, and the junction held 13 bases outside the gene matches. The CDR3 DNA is TGTGCCAGTAGTCCCCGACACCTGACTAGCGGGAATACAGATACGCAGTATTTT. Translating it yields CASSPRHLTSGNTDTQYF.

The CDR3 protein is CSVGGGLAGVEEQFF. DNA of the CDR3: TGCAGCGTAGGCGGGGGACTAGCGGGAGTGGAGGAGCAGTTCTTC. The chain is built from TRBV29-1 and TRBJ2-1, with TRBD2 identical over 14 bases. V lost 6 bases to trimming and J lost 10 bases; unmatched junction nucleotides: 11. The germline CDR1 and CDR2 sequences are SQVTM and ANQGSEA. The CDR3 consists of 15 residues.

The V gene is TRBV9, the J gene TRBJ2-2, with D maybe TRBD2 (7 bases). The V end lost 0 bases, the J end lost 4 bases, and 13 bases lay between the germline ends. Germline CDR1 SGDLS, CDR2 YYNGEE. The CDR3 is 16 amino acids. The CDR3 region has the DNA TGTGCCAGCAGCGTAGAGGCAGGGGAGGGCACCGGGGAGCTGTTTTTT. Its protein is CASSVEAGEGTGELFF.

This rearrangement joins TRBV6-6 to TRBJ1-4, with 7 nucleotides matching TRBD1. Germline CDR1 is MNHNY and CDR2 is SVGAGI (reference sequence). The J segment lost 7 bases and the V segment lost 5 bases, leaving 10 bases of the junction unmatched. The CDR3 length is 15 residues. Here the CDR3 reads CASSSNRGGGEKLFF. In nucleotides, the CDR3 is TGTGCCAGCAGTAGTAACAGGGGCGGTGGTGAAAAACTGTTTTTT.

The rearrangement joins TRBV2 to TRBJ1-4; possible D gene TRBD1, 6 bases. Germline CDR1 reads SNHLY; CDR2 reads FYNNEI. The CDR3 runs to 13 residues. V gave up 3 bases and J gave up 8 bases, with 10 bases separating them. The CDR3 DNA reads TGTGCCAGCAGTGACAGGGGTCAGGAAAAACTGTTTTTT. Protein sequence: CASSDRGQEKLFF.